This T cell receptor beta chain was observed in a study of PD-1 blockade in classical Hodgkin lymphoma. Background on the study: Nivolumab 3 mg/kg was given intravenously every 2 weeks. The study, taken as a whole, reports: Patients with a complete response exhibited baseline diversity comparable to newly diagnosed patients. Significant TCR diversity gains by C4D1 occurred in CD4+ but not CD8+ cells.

In regard to this clone: Its antigen remains unknown.

This CDR3 is 17 amino acids long. Time point here: cycle 4 day 1 (C4D1), after less than seven weeks of nivolumab. Relapse after autologous stem cell transplantation occurred in every patient, and brentuximab vedotin exposure varied. The data were produced by immunoSEQ multiplex PCR, yet TCRdb's version contains in-frame clones alone and is incomplete. The sample records approximately 89,000 clones, 83% being singletons. The sequence derives from a human donor with classical Hodgkin lymphoma. The source was peripheral blood mononuclear cells (PBMCs), collected before the fourth cycle of nivolumab. This chain joins TRBV21-1 and TRBJ2-1; the table's D gene call, TRBD2, was not cross checked with the DNA. TRBV21-1 is deemed a pseudogene. CDR3 protein: CASRKEGLAGDNNEQFF. Written as DNA, the CDR3 is TGTGCCAGCCGGAAAGAGGGACTAGCGGGCGATAACAATGAGCAGTTCTTC.